A single sample is the source of the 15 T cell receptor beta chains below, sequenced in a study of cytomegalovirus exposure and HLA in healthy donors. The PCR made use of 60 Vbeta and 13 Jbeta primers. TCRdb's table, derived via immunoSEQ multiplex PCR, lists solely in-frame clones and lacks some. The table records 140,000 to 150,000 clones, 65% to 85% of them present only once. Sequenced sample: PBMCs. All receptors derive from a male donor in good health and CMV-seronegative.

This clone occurred a few times. This rearrangement joins TRBV30 to TRBJ1-5, with TRBD1 identical over 7 bases. The V gene's germline CDR1 is GTSNPN and CDR2 SVGIG (reference sequence). With V trimmed by 4 bases and J by 10 bases, 13 bases remained unmatched. This CDR3 is 14 amino acids long. The CDR3 region has the DNA TGTGCCTGGAATTTGGACAGGATCAATGGCCCCCAGCATTTT. Translated, it gives CAWNLDRINGPQHF.

V is TRBV6-5 and J is TRBJ2-7, with 11 bases fitting TRBD2. V lost 11 bases to trimming and J lost 1 base; unmatched junction nucleotides: 7. The CDR3 is 14 amino acids. Germline CDR1 MNHEY, CDR2 SVGAGI. CDR3 in DNA: TGTGCCTCCGGGACTAGCGGTTATTCCTACGAGCAGTACTTC. Translated: CASGTSGYSYEQYF.

This clone occurred a few times. The chain joins TRBV7-9 to TRBJ2-7, with D possibly being TRBD2 (5 bases). V dropped 7 bases and J dropped 7 bases, with 23 bases sitting between them. CDR3 length equals 15 residues. Germline values: CDR1 SEHNR, CDR2 FQNEAQ (reference sequence). CDR3 residues: CASTIEGSSSREQYF. The DNA for the CDR3 is TGTGCCAGCACCATAGAGGGTTCCTCAAGTCGGGAGCAGTACTTC.

The chain recombines TRBV7-9 with TRBJ1-2, with D unclear. The CDR3 extends over 14 amino acids. The V end was cut by 6 bases, the J end by 2 bases, with 13 bases between. The germline V gene has CDR1 SEHNR and CDR2 FQNEAQ (reference sequence). CDR3 in DNA: TGTGCCAGCAGTTTTACGACGGAGAACTATGGCTACACCTTC. Encoded protein: CASSFTTENYGYTF.

This chain links TRBV28 with TRBJ2-5; 7 nucleotides align to TRBD2. The germline gives CDR1 MDHEN, CDR2 SYDVKM. V trimming: 6 bases; J trimming: 13 bases; junction bases outside the gene matches: 11. The CDR3 totals 12 residues. CDR3 in amino acids: CASRPGQRGPYF. The CDR3 DNA reads TGTGCCAGCAGGCCGGGCCAGCGGGGCCCGTACTTC. The whole variable domain, filled in from reference TRBV28 and TRBJ2-5, reads DVKVTQSSRYLVKRTGEKVFLECVQDMDHENMFWYRQDPGLGLRLIYFSYDVKMKEKGDIPEGYSVSREKKERFSLILESASTNQTSMYLCASRPGQRGPYFGPGTRLLVL.

The V and J genes are TRBV9 and TRBJ2-7, with a tentative D call TRBD2 (6 bases). The CDR3 consists of 14 residues. Germline-derived CDR1 and CDR2 are SGDLS and YYNGEE. Between the trimmed V and J ends, which lost 1 base and 1 base, there was a span of 9 bases. CDR3 sequence reads: CASSVTGESYEQYF. The CDR3 nucleotides are TGTGCCAGCAGCGTAACGGGGGAGTCCTACGAGCAGTACTTC. The full variable domain, completed using reference TRBV9 and TRBJ2-7, is DSGVTQTPKHLITATGQRVTLRCSPRSGDLSVYWYQQSLDQGLQFLIQYYNGEERAKGNILERFSAQQFPDLHSELNLSSLELGDSALYFCASSVTGESYEQYFGPGTRLTVT.

The chain uses TRBV5-1 and TRBJ1-1; perhaps TRBD1 as D (6 bases). Germline V gene sequence: CDR1 SGHRS, CDR2 YFSETQ. V lost 6 bases, J lost 4 bases, and 19 bases lay in between. The CDR3 is 15 residues long. CDR3 residues: CASIQQGSGVTEAFF. DNA of the CDR3: TGCGCCAGCATCCAACAGGGTAGTGGGGTCACTGAAGCTTTCTTT.

The rearrangement links TRBV10-3 to TRBJ2-3; 12 nucleotides line up with TRBD1. The V segment lost 8 bases and the J segment 6 bases; nucleotides outside the gene matches: 6. Per the germline V gene, CDR1 is ENHRY and CDR2 is SYGVKD. The length of the CDR3 is 14 residues. The CDR3 DNA reads as TGTGCCATCCGGGACAGGGGGCAGTTGGATACGCAGTATTTT. Amino acids: CAIRDRGQLDTQYF.

This clone has a single count. This chain connects TRBV5-1 to TRBJ2-1, with 12 bases that match TRBD2. CDR3 length equals 14 residues. Germline CDR1 SGHRS, CDR2 YFSETQ. Unmatched junction bases numbered 9, after V lost 8 bases and J lost 9 bases. CDR3 nucleotide sequence: TGCGCCAGAACAGCTAGCGGGAGGGCCGGTGAGCAGTTCTTC. Translating gives CARTASGRAGEQFF.

On this clone: Other DNA variants within this sample encode the same CDR3. CDR3 sequence reads: CASSTGVEQYF. As DNA, the CDR3 is TGTGCCAGCAGCACGGGGGTCGAGCAGTACTTC. The chain carries TRBV6-1 and TRBJ2-7, with D possibly being TRBD2 (6 bases). CDR3 length equals 11 residues. Germline CDR1 and CDR2: MNHNS and SASEGT. V lost 6 bases, J lost 6 bases, and 9 bases lay in between.

V and J are TRBV5-4 and TRBJ2-5; possibly TRBD1 for D (6 bases). This CDR3 is 16 amino acids long. The germline V and J ends were trimmed by 5 bases and 3 bases, with 20 bases remaining between them. CDR1 and CDR2 (germline): SGHNT, YYREEE (reference sequence). CDR3 sequence: CASSSGVRAGEETQYF. The CDR3 DNA is TGTGCCAGCAGTTCAGGGGTTCGCGCGGGCGAAGAGACCCAGTACTTC. Drawing the rest from reference TRBV5-4 and TRBJ2-5, the complete variable domain is ETGVTQSPTHLIKTRGQQVTLRCSSQSGHNTVSWYQQALGQGPQFIFQYYREEENGRGNFPPRFSGLQFPNYSSELNVNALELDDSALYLCASSSGVRAGEETQYFGPGTRLLVL.

The chain couples TRBV7-9 to TRBJ1-1; 9 nucleotides agree with TRBD1. The ends lost 4 bases at V and 1 base at J; junction bases unmatched: 4. The CDR3 length is 15 residues. Germline-derived CDR1 and CDR2 are SEHNR and FQNEAQ (reference sequence). The CDR3 here is CASSSTGGSNTEAFF. CDR3 sequence (DNA): TGTGCCAGCAGCTCTACAGGGGGCTCGAACACTGAAGCTTTCTTT. Supplemented by reference TRBV7-9 and TRBJ1-1, the full variable domain reads DTGVSQNPRHKITKRGQNVTFRCDPISEHNRLYWYRQTLGQGPEFLTYFQNEAQLEKSRLLSDRFSAERPKGSFSTLEIQRTEQGDSAMYLCASSSTGGSNTEAFFGQGTRLTVV.

V gene TRBV9 combines with J gene TRBJ2-2; D is undetermined. Deletions cut 6 bases from V and 2 bases from J, with 11 bases between. CDR3 length: 14 residues. Germline assignment: CDR1 SGDLS and CDR2 YYNGEE. This chain's CDR3 is CASNLGSNTGELFF. The CDR3 DNA reads TGTGCCAGCAATTTGGGCAGTAACACCGGGGAGCTGTTTTTT.

This rearrangement joins TRBV19 to TRBJ1-4, with D hard to call. Trimming stripped 5 bases from V and 3 bases from J, with 10 bases between. The CDR3 loop spans 14 amino acids. Germline CDR1 reads LNHDA; CDR2 reads SQIVND (reference sequence). CDR3 DNA: TGTGCCAGTAGTTCACACAGACCTAATGAAAAACTGTTTTTT. Amino acids: CASSSHRPNEKLFF. The full variable domain, in which reference TRBV19 and TRBJ1-4 provide the parts outside the CDR3, is DGGITQSPKYLFRKEGQNVTLSCEQNLNHDAMYWYRQDPGQGLRLIYYSQIVNDFQKGDIAEGYSVSREKKESFPLTVTSAQKNPTAFYLCASSSHRPNEKLFFGSGTQLSVL.

This clone was seen once. The V call is TRBV2, the J call TRBJ2-5; 14 bases line up with TRBD2. After removal of 5 bases from V and 5 bases from J, the junction contained 7 bases not matched to a gene. The CDR3 contains 16 residues. CDR1 SNHLY and CDR2 FYNNEI come from the germline V gene. As DNA, the CDR3 is TGTGCCAGCAGTACCTCGGGACTAGCGGGAGTTGAGACCCAGTACTTC. It yields the protein CASSTSGLAGVETQYF.